This T cell receptor (beta chain) was identified during a study of shared clonotypes between healthy human individuals. Notes on the study in general: The naive CD4 repertoires of a handful of donors were compared, and approximately 4.7% of clonotypes were shared. Naive subsets tended to show greater estimated richness than memory subsets.

A few counts support this clone. The antigen remains undetermined. Method: immunoSEQ multiplex PCR; TCRdb's copy keeps in-frame clones and lacks some. Among about 680,000 clones listed, 74% were seen once. CDR3 length: 11 amino acids. CDR1 and CDR2 from the germline V gene are DFQATT and SNEGSKA (reference sequence). The V end lost 6 bases, the J end lost 1 base, and 6 bases lay between the germline ends. Sequencing was done on a sample of memory CD4+ T cells sorted from blood. The subset was: CD45RA-negative fraction. The chain employs TRBV20-1 and TRBJ1-1; D is unresolved. The source of this sequence is a woman under 40 in good health. The chain's CDR3 is CSAQQNTEAFF. The CDR3 DNA reads TGCAGTGCCCAACAGAACACTGAAGCTTTCTTT.